The T cell receptor (beta chain) under discussion was sequenced for a study of early stage breast cancer tumors. By share of the sample, this clone is medium-sized. Germline assignment: CDR1 SGHTA and CDR2 FQGTGA. The CDR3 spans 13 residues. Trimming at V came to 5 bases and at J to 5 bases, leaving 5 bases not matched to a gene. Clones were sequenced by immunoSEQ multiplex PCR, and TCRdb holds only the in-frame ones, with some missing. Among over 40,000 clones listed, around 80% were seen once. This sequence joins TRBV7-3 and TRBJ1-1, with 7 bases lining up with TRBD1. The source material was blood. The origin of this receptor is a person in their 40s with breast cancer. The CDR3 DNA is TGTGCCAGCAGCAAGACAGGGTTGACTGAAGCTTTCTTT. Residues: CASSKTGLTEAFF. Looking up the rest from reference TRBV7-3 and TRBJ1-1 gives the full variable domain: GAGVSQTPSNKVTEKGKYVELRCDPISGHTALYWYRQSLGQGPEFLIYFQGTGAADDSGLPNDRFFAVRPEGSVSTLKIQRTERGDSAVYLCASSKTGLTEAFFGQGTRLTVV.